This TCR beta chain derives from a study of technical replicates of blood from several donors (TCRdb year 2017). CDR1 MDHEN and CDR2 SYDVKM are derived from the germline V gene. At the junction V is shortened by 6 bases and J by 2 bases, with 20 bases in between. There are 18 amino acids in the CDR3, from cysteine to phenylalanine inclusive. Only the CDR3 DNA stays, 54 bases, in frame from base 1. Turning to this clone: The specificity of this receptor is unknown. Per-base qualities were not stored, and no clone one base away is much larger.

Library preparation was by the immunoSEQ multiplex PCR assay. Held by TCRdb, this immuneACCESS table contains in-frame sequences only and omits some clones. Under half of the omission traces to an unresolved V gene where checked; the cause of the rest is unknown. The sample records tens of thousands of clones, around 94% of which are singletons. The ten most abundant clones make up 0.37% of the sample. The clonotype was recovered from a human donor in good health. The chain uses TRBV28 and TRBJ2-6; the D gene is perhaps TRBD1, from 5 matching bases. The sequenced sample was T cells isolated from PBMCs. The CDR3 region has the sequence CASSLGAGSGAGANVLTF. The nucleotides read TGTGCCAGCAGCCTAGGGGCAGGGTCTGGGGCTGGGGCCAACGTCCTGACTTTC.